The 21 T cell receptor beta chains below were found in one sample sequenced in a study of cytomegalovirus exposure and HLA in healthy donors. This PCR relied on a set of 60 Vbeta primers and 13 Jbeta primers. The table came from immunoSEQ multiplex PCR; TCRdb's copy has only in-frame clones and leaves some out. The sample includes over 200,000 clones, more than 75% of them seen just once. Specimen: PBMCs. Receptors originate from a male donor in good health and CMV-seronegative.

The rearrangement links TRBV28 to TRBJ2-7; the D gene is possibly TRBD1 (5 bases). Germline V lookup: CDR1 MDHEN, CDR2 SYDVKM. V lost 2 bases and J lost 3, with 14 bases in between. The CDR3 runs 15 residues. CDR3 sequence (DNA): TGTGCCAGCAGTTTACGGACAAAGTACGACTACGAGCAGTACTTC. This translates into CASSLRTKYDYEQYF.

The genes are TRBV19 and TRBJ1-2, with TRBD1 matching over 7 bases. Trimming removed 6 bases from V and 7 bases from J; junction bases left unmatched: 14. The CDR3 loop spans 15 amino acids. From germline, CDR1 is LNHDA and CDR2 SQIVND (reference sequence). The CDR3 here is CASSPTRQGSPGYTF. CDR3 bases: TGTGCCAGTAGCCCGACTCGACAGGGCTCCCCTGGCTACACCTTC.

CDR3 loop: CASSVGGGRTTEAFF. The CDR3, as DNA: TGTGCCAGCAGCGTAGGGGGGGGACGGACCACTGAAGCTTTCTTT. The chain couples TRBV9 to TRBJ1-1; tentatively, D is TRBD1 (5 bases). CDR1 SGDLS and CDR2 YYNGEE come from the germline V gene. The CDR3 extends over 15 amino acids. V was trimmed by 0 bases and J by 4 bases, leaving 13 bases between them. Combining the CDR3 with reference TRBV9 and TRBJ1-1 gives the whole variable domain DSGVTQTPKHLITATGQRVTLRCSPRSGDLSVYWYQQSLDQGLQFLIQYYNGEERAKGNILERFSAQQFPDLHSELNLSSLELGDSALYFCASSVGGGRTTEAFFGQGTRLTVV.

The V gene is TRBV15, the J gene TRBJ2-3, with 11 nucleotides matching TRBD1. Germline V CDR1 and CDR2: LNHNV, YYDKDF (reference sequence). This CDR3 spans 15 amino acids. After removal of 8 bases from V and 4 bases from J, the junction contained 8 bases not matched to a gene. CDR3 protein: CATELPGQGADTQYF. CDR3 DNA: TGTGCCACCGAACTTCCGGGACAGGGGGCAGATACGCAGTATTTT.

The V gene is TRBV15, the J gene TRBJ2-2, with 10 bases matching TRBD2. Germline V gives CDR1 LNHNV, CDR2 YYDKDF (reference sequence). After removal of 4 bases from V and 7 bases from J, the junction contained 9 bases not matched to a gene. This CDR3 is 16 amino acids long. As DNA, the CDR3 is TGTGCCACCAGCACAATAGCGGGAGGATACGGCGGGGAGCTGTTTTTT. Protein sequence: CATSTIAGGYGGELFF.

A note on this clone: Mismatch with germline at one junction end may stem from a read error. The CDR3 coding sequence is TGTTCCAGCAGCTTGGACAGTGCGAACACCGGGGAGCTGTTTTTT. Its protein is CSSSLDSANTGELFF. This rearrangement joins TRBV7-9 to TRBJ2-2; weak D call: TRBD1 (6 bases). This CDR3 comprises 15 residues. Per the germline V gene, CDR1 is SEHNR and CDR2 is FQNEAQ (reference sequence).

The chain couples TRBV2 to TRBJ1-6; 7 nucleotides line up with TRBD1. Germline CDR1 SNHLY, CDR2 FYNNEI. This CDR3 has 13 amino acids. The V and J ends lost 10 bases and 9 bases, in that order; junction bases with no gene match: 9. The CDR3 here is CANSTGPGSPLHF. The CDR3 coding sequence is TGTGCCAACTCGACAGGGCCCGGTTCACCCCTCCACTTT.

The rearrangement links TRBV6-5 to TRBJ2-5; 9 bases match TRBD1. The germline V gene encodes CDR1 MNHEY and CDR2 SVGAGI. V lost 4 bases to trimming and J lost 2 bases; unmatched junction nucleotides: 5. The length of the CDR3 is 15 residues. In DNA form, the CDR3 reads TGTGCCAGCAGTTCCGGACAGGGGTGGCAAGAGACCCAGTACTTC. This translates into CASSSGQGWQETQYF.

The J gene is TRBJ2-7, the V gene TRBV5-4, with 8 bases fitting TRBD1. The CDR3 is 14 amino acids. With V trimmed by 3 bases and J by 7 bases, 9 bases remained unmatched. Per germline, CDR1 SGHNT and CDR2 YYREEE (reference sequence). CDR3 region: CASSSDRADREQYF. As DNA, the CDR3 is TGTGCCAGCAGCTCGGACAGGGCCGATCGGGAGCAGTACTTC.

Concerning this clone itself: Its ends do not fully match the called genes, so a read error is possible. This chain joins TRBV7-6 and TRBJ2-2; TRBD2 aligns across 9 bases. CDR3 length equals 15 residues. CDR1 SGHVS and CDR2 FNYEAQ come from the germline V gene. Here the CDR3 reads CASSLAGVDTGELFF. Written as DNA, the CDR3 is TGTGCCAGCAGTTTAGCGGGAGTGGACACCGGGGAGCTGTTTTTT. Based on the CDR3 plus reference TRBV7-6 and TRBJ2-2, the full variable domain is GAGVSQSPRYKVTKRGQDVALRCDPISGHVSLYWYRQALGQGPEFLTYFNYEAQQDKSGLPNDRFSAERPEGSISTLTIQRTEQRDSAMYRCASSLAGVDTGELFFGEGSRLTVL.

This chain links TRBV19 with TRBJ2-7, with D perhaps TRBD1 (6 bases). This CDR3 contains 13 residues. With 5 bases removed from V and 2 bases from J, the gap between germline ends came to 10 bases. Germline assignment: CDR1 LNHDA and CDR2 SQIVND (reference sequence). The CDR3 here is CASSQGLTYEQYF. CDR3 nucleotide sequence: TGTGCCAGTAGTCAGGGGCTGACCTACGAGCAGTACTTC.

CDR3 in amino acids: CASSQETGGSSNQPQHF. DNA for the CDR3: TGTGCCAGCAGCCAAGAAACAGGGGGAAGTAGCAATCAGCCCCAGCATTTT. The V call is TRBV4-2, the J call TRBJ1-5, with 8 positions matching TRBD1. With V trimmed by 0 bases and J by 0 bases, 4 bases remained unmatched. CDR1 LGHNA and CDR2 YNFKEQ come from the germline V gene. The CDR3 loop spans 17 amino acids.

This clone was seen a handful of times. In DNA form, the CDR3 reads TGTGCCAGCAGTTTCGGGGCAGATACGCAGTATTTT. Its translation: CASSFGADTQYF. The chain uses TRBV27 and TRBJ2-3; D is perhaps TRBD2 (5 bases). CDR3 length: 12 amino acids. Per the germline V gene, CDR1 is MNHEY and CDR2 is SMNVEV (reference sequence). V was trimmed by 3 bases and J by 4 bases, leaving 5 bases between them.

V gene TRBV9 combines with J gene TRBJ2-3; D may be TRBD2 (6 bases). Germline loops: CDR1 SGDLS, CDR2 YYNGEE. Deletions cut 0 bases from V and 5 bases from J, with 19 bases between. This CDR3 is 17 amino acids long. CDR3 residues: CASSVAGTGGVRDTQYF. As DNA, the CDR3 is TGTGCCAGCAGCGTAGCGGGGACTGGGGGAGTGAGAGATACGCAGTATTTT.

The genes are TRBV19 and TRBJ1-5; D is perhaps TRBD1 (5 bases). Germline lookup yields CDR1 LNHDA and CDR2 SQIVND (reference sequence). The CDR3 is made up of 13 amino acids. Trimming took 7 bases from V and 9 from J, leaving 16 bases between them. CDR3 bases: TGTGCCAGTATCGGCGCAGGGCCGGGGCCCCAGCATTTT. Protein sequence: CASIGAGPGPQHF.

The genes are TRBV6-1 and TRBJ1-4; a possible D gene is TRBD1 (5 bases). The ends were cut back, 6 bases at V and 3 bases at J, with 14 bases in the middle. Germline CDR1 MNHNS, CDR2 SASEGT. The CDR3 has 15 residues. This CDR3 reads CASRTSGVANEKLFF. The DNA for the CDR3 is TGTGCCAGCAGGACCTCGGGGGTGGCTAATGAAAAACTGTTTTTT.

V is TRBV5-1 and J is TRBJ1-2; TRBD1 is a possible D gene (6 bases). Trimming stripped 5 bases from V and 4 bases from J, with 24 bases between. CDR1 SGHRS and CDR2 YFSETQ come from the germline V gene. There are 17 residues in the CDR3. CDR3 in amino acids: CASSHPTTGHSSYGYTF. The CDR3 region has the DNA TGCGCCAGCAGTCATCCCACGACAGGTCATAGCTCCTATGGCTACACCTTC.

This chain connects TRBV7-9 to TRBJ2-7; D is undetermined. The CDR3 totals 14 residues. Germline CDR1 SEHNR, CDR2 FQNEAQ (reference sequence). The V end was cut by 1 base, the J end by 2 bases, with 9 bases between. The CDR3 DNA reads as TGTGCCAGCAGCTTAGGACAATCAGCCTACGAGCAGTACTTC. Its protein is CASSLGQSAYEQYF.

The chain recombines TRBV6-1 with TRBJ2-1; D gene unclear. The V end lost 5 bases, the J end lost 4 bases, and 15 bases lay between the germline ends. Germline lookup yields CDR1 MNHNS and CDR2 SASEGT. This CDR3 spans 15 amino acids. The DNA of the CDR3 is TGTGCCAGCAGTAGATCAACTCCCTCATACAATGAGCAGTTCTTC. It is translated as CASSRSTPSYNEQFF.

CDR3 bases: TGTGCCAGCAGTTTCACCGGGACTAGCGGGAGAGTAGCCAAAAACATTCAGTACTTC. It codes for CASSFTGTSGRVAKNIQYF. The chain joins TRBV27 to TRBJ2-4; 14 bases line up with TRBD2. Germline loops: CDR1 MNHEY, CDR2 SMNVEV (reference sequence). The CDR3 runs 19 residues. J lost 0 bases, V lost 3 bases, and 7 bases had no gene match.

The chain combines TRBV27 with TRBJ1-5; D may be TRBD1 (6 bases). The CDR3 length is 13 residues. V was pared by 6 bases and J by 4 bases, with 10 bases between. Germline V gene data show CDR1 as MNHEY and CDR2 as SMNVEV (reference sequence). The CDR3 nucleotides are TGTGCCAGCAGATACAGGGCTAATCAGCCCCAGCATTTT. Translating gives CASRYRANQPQHF.